These T cell receptor beta chains were read from a single sample in a study of CD8 T cells in Susac syndrome. Via MiXCR, TCRdb re-called the immunoSEQ multiplex PCR reads, giving one row per CDR3 protein. This sample has 400,000 to 550,000 distinct CDR3 sequences, with approximately 89% found just once. Sequenced input: CD8+ T cells from PBMCs. The receptors derive from a human donor with multiple sclerosis. The CDR3 runs from the conserved cysteine through the conserved F or W. The order of the fields is clone size, J gene, V gene, D gene, CDR3 DNA, CDR3 protein. The D gene is left open where the match is weak. Some rows mark clone size as missing; the rest say once, few, many or name a class of expanded clone.

>.|TRBJ1-1|TRBV7-9|TRBD1
TGTGCCAGCAGCCCAAGAGACAGGGAGGACACTGAAGCTTTCTTT
CASSPRDREDTEAFF
>.|TRBJ2-2|TRBV6-2/TRBV6-3|TRBD1
TGTGCCAGCAGTACCCAGACAGGGGGCGACCCTAACACCGGGGAGCTGTTTTTT
CASSTQTGGDPNTGELFF
>.|TRBJ2-6|TRBV2|.
TGTGCCAGCAGCGGACACCACAGCTCTGGGGCCAACGTCCTGACTTTC
CASSGHHSSGANVLTF
>.|TRBJ2-7|TRBV6-5|.
TGTGCCAGCAGTTACTCGGCCAACTACGAGCAGTACTTC
CASSYSANYEQYF
>.|TRBJ1-1|TRBV4-1|.
TGCGCCAGCAGCCAAGATGGAGGATCGAACACTGAAGCTTTCTTT
CASSQDGGSNTEAFF
>.|TRBJ1-3|TRBV12-3/TRBV12-4|.
TGTGCCAGCAGTTTTATGATAATGACCGGGCTAAGGAGAAGGTCTGGAAACACCATATATTTT
CASSFMIMTGLRRRSGNTIYF
>few|TRBJ2-2|TRBV3-1|.
TGTGCCAGCAGCCAAGATCTAGTCACCGGGGAGCTGTTTTTT
CASSQDLVTGELFF
>.|TRBJ2-7|TRBV21-1|.
TGTGCCAGCTGGCCGGAGACCTCCTACGAGCAGTACTTC
CASWPETSYEQYF
>.|TRBJ2-2|TRBV7-6|.
TGTGCCAGCAGCGTTGGGTACACCGGGGAGCTGTTTTTT
CASSVGYTGELFF
>.|TRBJ1-1|TRBV29-1|.
TGCAGCGTTACCGGGACCCTGAACACTGAAGCTTTCTTT
CSVTGTLNTEAFF
>.|TRBJ2-3|TRBV28|.
TGTGCCAGCACCCTCATTAGCACAGATACGCAGTATTTT
CASTLISTDTQYF
>.|TRBJ2-1|TRBV7-2|.
TGTGCCAGCAGCTTTGGAGTAAGGAGTTTCAATGAGCAGTTCTTC
CASSFGVRSFNEQFF
>.|TRBJ1-2|TRBV6-5|TRBD1
TGTGCCAGCAGTTACTCGGGACAGGGGGATGTCTATGGCTACACCTTC
CASSYSGQGDVYGYTF
>.|TRBJ1-5|TRBV6-5|.
TGTGCCAGCAGTTACTCCGTCAGTTACCAGCCCCAGCATTTT
CASSYSVSYQPQHF
>once|TRBJ2-7|TRBV20-1|.
TGCAGTGCTAGAGAACGGGTAGGGGACTCCGAGCAGTACTTC
CSARERVGDSEQYF
>few|TRBJ2-7|TRBV19|TRBD1
TGTGCCAGTAGTATCTTGGGACAGGGGGACGAGCAGTACTTC
CASSILGQGDEQYF
>once|TRBJ2-7|TRBV4-1|TRBD1
TGCGCCAGCAGCCCGATTCAGGGGGAAGTGATTTACGAGCAGTACTTC
CASSPIQGEVIYEQYF
>.|TRBJ1-1|TRBV27|.
TGTGCCAGCAGTTGGGGGACTTTGGGCACTGAAGCTTTCTTT
CASSWGTLGTEAFF
>.|TRBJ2-3|TRBV9|.
TGTGCCAGCAGCGTAAAGACAGATACGCAGTATTTT
CASSVKTDTQYF
>.|TRBJ2-7|TRBV7-9|TRBD1
TGTGCCAGCAGCCGATGGGACAGGGCCCACGAGCAGTACTTC
CASSRWDRAHEQYF
>once|TRBJ2-5|TRBV7-2|.
TGTGCCAGCAGCTTAGAAGTAGCAGGGGACGAGACCCAGTACTTC
CASSLEVAGDETQYF
>.|TRBJ1-1|TRBV4-1|.
TGCGCCAGCATGGAACCATGGGCCACTGAAGCTTTCTTT
CASMEPWATEAFF
>few|TRBJ1-1|TRBV27|TRBD1
TGTGCCAGCAGCCCGACAGGGGGGTATAGCACTGAAGCTTTCTTT
CASSPTGGYSTEAFF
>.|TRBJ2-3|TRBV12-3/TRBV12-4|.
TGTGCCAGCAGTTCAGCAGGGCCCACAGATACGCAGTATTTT
CASSSAGPTDTQYF
>.|TRBJ2-7|TRBV27|TRBD1
TGTGCCAGCAGTTTATCGTCGTGGCAGGGGGCGCGGGGCGAGCAGTACTTC
CASSLSSWQGARGEQYF
>.|TRBJ2-5|TRBV28|TRBD1
TGTGCCAGCAGCCAGGGGGCTATCACGTTGGGAGAGACCCAGTACTTC
CASSQGAITLGETQYF
>few|TRBJ1-2|TRBV11-2|.
TGTGCCAGCAGCTTAGAACAGGGTGGCTATGGCTACACCTTC
CASSLEQGGYGYTF
>.|TRBJ2-1|TRBV29-1|TRBD2
TGCAGCGTTGATCGGGGGGGACACAATGAGCAGTTCTTC
CSVDRGGHNEQFF
>.|TRBJ2-1|TRBV7-9|.
TGTGCCAGCAGCGCCTCCATCGACAATGAGCAGTTCTTC
CASSASIDNEQFF
>.|TRBJ1-6|TRBV20-1|.
TGCAGTGCTAGAGAGCCCTCGGGTAATAATTCACCCCTCCACTTT
CSAREPSGNNSPLHF
>.|TRBJ1-4|TRBV6-5|.
TGTGCCAGCAGTTATCCGGGACACAACAATGAAAAACTGTTTTTT
CASSYPGHNNEKLFF
>once|TRBJ1-5|TRBV4-1|.
TGCGCCAGCAGCCAAGACAGGGGAGTCAATCAGCCCCAGCATTTT
CASSQDRGVNQPQHF
>.|TRBJ2-2|TRBV25-1|TRBD2
TGTGCCAGCAGTGATCACCCTATAGCGGGAGCCACCGGGGAGCTGTTTTTT
CASSDHPIAGATGELFF
>.|TRBJ1-2|TRBV6-5|.
TGTGCCAGCAGTTGGGGGCGGGGCGACTATGGCTACACCTTC
CASSWGRGDYGYTF
>.|TRBJ1-5|TRBV27|.
TGTGCCAGCAGTTACGGGACACAAAATCAGCCCCAGCATTTT
CASSYGTQNQPQHF
>.|TRBJ1-4|TRBV7-9|TRBD1
TGTGCCAGCAGCTCGACAGGGTGGAATGAAAAACTGTTTTTT
CASSSTGWNEKLFF
>.|TRBJ2-7|TRBV28|TRBD2
TGTGCCAGCAGTGGTCTAGCGGGAGTCTCACCCTACGAGCAGTACTTC
CASSGLAGVSPYEQYF
>.|TRBJ2-5|TRBV2|TRBD2
TGTGCCAGCAGGGGATTAGCGGGGTCGCAAGAGACCCAGTACTTC
CASRGLAGSQETQYF
>.|TRBJ2-2|TRBV19|.
TGTGCCTCGAACTGGGGCAGGGGCCTCGGGGATACCGGGGAGCTGTTTTTT
CASNWGRGLGDTGELFF
>.|TRBJ2-2|TRBV25-1|TRBD2
TGTGCCAGCAGTGAATATTCTCCCACCTCCGGGACTAAAAGGAACCGGAACACCGGGGAGCTGTTTTTT
CASSEYSPTSGTKRNRNTGELFF
>.|TRBJ2-7|TRBV2|.
TGTGCCAGCCTGGAGAGCTCCTACGAGCAGTACTTC
CASLESSYEQYF
>few|TRBJ1-3|TRBV6-5|.
TGTGCCAGCAGTTACGTCAGGGAGCACTCTGGAAACACCATATATTTT
CASSYVREHSGNTIYF
>.|TRBJ1-1|TRBV25-1|.
TGTGCCAGCAGTGAATTGTTGGGAATGGACACTGAAGCTTTCTTT
CASSELLGMDTEAFF
>few|TRBJ2-3|TRBV7-6|.
TGTGCCAGCAGCCAACCGAAAGGGGCCACAGATACGCAGTATTTT
CASSQPKGATDTQYF
>once|TRBJ2-2|TRBV20-1|.
TGCAGTGCTAGACTAGGGGCCGGGGAGCTGTTTTTT
CSARLGAGELFF
>.|TRBJ2-7|TRBV6-1|TRBD1
TGTGCCAGCACCCCAAGGGGGACAGGGGGCTCCTACGAGCAGTACTTC
CASTPRGTGGSYEQYF
>.|TRBJ1-4|TRBV5-1|TRBD1
TGCGCCAGCAGCGGGGGAACAGGGGCCGAAAAACTGTTTTTT
CASSGGTGAEKLFF
>few|TRBJ1-4|TRBV11-2|.
TGTGCCAGCAGCTCGTACACTGCAACTAATGAAAAACTGTTTTTT
CASSSYTATNEKLFF
>.|TRBJ2-1|TRBV6-2/TRBV6-3|TRBD2
TGTGCCAGCACCCTCAGCGGGGGGGCATACAATGAGCAGTTCTTC
CASTLSGGAYNEQFF
>.|TRBJ1-2|TRBV29-1|TRBD1
TGCAGCGTTGGGGGGGGGACAGACAGTCCCATACTGAACTATGGCTACACCTTC
CSVGGGTDSPILNYGYTF
>.|TRBJ2-5|TRBV7-3|TRBD2
TGTGCCAGCAGCTTATATGGCGGGAGGGCCATTGAGACCCAGTACTTC
CASSLYGGRAIETQYF
>.|TRBJ2-7|TRBV28|TRBD2
TGTGCCAGCAGTTTTATGAGCGGGAGGAAACGTGTCTACGAGCAGTACTTC
CASSFMSGRKRVYEQYF
>.|TRBJ2-5|TRBV6-6|.
TGTGCCAGCAGTTACACCGGGATGGGAGAGACCCAGTACTTC
CASSYTGMGETQYF
>.|TRBJ2-2|TRBV29-1|.
TGCAGCGTTTGGCTGACTAACTCGGCCGGGGAGCTGTTTTTT
CSVWLTNSAGELFF